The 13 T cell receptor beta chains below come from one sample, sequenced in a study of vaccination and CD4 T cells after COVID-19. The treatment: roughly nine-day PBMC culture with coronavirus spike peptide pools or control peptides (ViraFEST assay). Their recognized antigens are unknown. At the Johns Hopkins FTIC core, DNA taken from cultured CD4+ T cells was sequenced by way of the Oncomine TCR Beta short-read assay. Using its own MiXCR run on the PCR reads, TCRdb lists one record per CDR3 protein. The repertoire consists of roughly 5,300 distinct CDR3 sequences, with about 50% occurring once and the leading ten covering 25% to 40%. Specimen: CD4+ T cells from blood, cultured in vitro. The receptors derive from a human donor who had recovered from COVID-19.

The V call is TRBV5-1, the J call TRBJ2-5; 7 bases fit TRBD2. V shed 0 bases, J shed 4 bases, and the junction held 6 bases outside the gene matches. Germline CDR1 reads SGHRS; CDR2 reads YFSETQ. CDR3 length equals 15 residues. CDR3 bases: TGCGCCAGCAGCTTGGAGGGAGGGCGAGGAGAGACCCAGTACTTC. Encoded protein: CASSLEGGRGETQYF.

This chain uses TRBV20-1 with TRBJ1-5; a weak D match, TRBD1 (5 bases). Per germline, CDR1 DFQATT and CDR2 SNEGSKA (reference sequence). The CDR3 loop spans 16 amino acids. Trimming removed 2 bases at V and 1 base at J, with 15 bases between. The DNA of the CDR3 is TGCAGTGCTAGAACTATCAGGGAAGACAGCAATCAGCCCCAGCATTTT. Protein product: CSARTIREDSNQPQHF.

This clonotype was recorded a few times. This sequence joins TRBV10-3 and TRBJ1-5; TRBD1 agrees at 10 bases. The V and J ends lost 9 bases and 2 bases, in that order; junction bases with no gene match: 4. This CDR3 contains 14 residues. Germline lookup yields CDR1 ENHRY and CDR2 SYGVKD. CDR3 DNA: TGTGCCATTGGGACAGGGGACGGCAATCAGCCCCAGCATTTT. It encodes CAIGTGDGNQPQHF.

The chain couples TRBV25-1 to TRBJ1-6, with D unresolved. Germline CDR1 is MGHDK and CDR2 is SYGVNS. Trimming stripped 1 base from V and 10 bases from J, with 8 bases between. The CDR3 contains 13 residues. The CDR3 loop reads CASSESFHSPLHF. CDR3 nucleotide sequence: TGTGCCAGCAGTGAATCGTTCCACTCACCCCTCCACTTT.

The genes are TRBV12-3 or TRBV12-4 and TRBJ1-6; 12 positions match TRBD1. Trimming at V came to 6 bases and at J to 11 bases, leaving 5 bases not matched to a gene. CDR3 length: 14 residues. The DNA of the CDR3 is TGTGCCAGCAGCCGGGACAGGGGGCGTCCACCCCTCCACTTT. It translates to CASSRDRGRPPLHF.

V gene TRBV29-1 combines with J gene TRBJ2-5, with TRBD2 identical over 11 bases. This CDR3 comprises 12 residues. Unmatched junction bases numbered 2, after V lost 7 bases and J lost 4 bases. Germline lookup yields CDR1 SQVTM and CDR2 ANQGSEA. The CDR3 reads CSGLAGGETQYF. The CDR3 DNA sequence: TGCAGCGGGCTAGCGGGAGGAGAGACCCAGTACTTC.

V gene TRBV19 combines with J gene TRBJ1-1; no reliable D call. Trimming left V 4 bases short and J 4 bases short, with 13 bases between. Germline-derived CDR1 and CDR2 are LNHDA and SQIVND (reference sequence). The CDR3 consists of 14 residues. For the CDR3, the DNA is TGTGCCAGTAGTACGATGTCGTGGAGCACTGAAGCTTTCTTT. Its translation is CASSTMSWSTEAFF.

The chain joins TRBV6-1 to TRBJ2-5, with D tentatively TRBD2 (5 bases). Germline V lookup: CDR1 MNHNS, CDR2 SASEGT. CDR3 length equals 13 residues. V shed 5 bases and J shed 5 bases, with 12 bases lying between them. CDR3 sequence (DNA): TGTGCCAGCAGTCGGACTCCAGCGGAGACCCAGTACTTC. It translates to CASSRTPAETQYF.

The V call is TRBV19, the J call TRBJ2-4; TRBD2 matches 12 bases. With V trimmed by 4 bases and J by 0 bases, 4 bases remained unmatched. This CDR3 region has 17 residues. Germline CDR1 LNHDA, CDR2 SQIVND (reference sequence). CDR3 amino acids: CASSRTSGVLAKNIQYF. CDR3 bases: TGTGCCAGTAGTAGGACTAGCGGGGTCCTAGCCAAAAACATTCAGTACTTC.

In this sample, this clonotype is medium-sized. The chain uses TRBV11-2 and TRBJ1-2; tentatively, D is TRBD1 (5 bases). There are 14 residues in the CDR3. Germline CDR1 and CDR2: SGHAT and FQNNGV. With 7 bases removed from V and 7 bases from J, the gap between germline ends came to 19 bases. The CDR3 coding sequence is TGTGCCAGCACCAGACTGCGAGGGGCAGGTGGCTACACCTTC. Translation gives CASTRLRGAGGYTF.

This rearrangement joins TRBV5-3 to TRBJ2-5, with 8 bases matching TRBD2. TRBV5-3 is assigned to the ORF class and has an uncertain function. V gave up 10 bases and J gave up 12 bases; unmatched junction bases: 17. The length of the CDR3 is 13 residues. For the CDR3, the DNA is TGTGCCCCCGGGGGGTTTAAGAACGGGGGGGAGTACTTC. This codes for CAPGGFKNGGEYF.

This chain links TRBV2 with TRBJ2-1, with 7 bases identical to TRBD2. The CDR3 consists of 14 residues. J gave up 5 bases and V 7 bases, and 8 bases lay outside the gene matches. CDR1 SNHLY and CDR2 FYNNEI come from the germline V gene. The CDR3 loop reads CASKLEAGNNEQFF. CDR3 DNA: TGTGCCAGCAAATTAGAAGCGGGGAACAATGAGCAGTTCTTC.

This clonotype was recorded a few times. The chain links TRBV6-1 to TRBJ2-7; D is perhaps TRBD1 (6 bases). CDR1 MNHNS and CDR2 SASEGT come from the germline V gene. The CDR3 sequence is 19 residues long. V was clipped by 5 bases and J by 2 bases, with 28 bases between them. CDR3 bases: TGTGCCAGCAGTCCCACAGGGACCTTTTCCTACGAGCTAGCCTACGAGCAGTACTTC. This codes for CASSPTGTFSYELAYEQYF.